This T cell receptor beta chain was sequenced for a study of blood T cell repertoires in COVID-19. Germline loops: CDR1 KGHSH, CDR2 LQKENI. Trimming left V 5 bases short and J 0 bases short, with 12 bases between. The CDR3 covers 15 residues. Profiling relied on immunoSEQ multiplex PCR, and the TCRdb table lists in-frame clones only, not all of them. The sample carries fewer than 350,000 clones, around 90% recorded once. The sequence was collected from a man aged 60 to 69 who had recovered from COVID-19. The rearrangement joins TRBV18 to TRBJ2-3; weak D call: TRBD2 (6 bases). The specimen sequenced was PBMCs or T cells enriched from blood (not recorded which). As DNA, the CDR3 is TGTGCCAGCTCAGCAACTAGCAGTAGCACAGATACGCAGTATTTT. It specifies CASSATSSSTDTQYF.